The 15 T cell receptor beta chains in this list originate from one sample, sequenced in a study of blood T cells in healthy people across ages. Next came a second PCR, run for roughly 6 to 11 cycles, which used a sample-barcoded 5' primer along with a J-beta primer mix. TCRdb ran MiXCR on the 5' RACE reads and lists one entry per CDR3 protein. This sample yields 980,000 or so distinct CDR3 sequences, of which approximately 49% are seen a single time; roughly an eighth belongs to the top ten. Sequenced input: blood. These receptors were obtained from a man aged 30-40 years in good health.

The chain carries TRBV7-6 and TRBJ2-1; D call uncertain. Germline V CDR1 and CDR2: SGHVS, FNYEAQ. CDR3 size: 14 residues. Trimming took off 1 base at V and 9 bases at J, with 13 bases between the two ends. This chain's CDR3 is CASSLGSSFGEQFF. The CDR3 bases are TGTGCCAGCAGCTTAGGGTCGAGTTTCGGTGAGCAGTTCTTC.

The chain recombines TRBV28 with TRBJ1-4; 8 bases fit TRBD1. The trim removed 6 bases at V and 8 bases at J, leaving 2 bases unmatched. Germline V gene sequence: CDR1 MDHEN, CDR2 SYDVKM. The CDR3 covers 12 residues. CDR3 in amino acids: CASRGQEEKLFF. The CDR3 nucleotides read TGTGCCAGCAGGGGACAGGAGGAAAAACTGTTTTTT.

The chain couples TRBV7-2 to TRBJ1-1; D ambiguous. CDR3 length: 14 amino acids. CDR1 is SGHTA, CDR2 FQGNSA, per germline. V lost 5 bases and J 1 base, leaving 11 bases between the germline ends. The DNA of the CDR3 is TGTGCCAGCAGCCCTGCCAAGGGGAACACTGAAGCTTTCTTT. It is translated as CASSPAKGNTEAFF.

This sequence joins TRBV5-5 and TRBJ2-2; TRBD1 might be the D (5 bases). This CDR3 has 15 residues. V lost 2 bases, J lost 9 bases, and 17 bases lay in between. Germline lookup yields CDR1 SGHKS and CDR2 YYEKEE (reference sequence). The CDR3 DNA sequence: TGTGCCAGCAGCTTATTAGGACATCCCTCCAGGGAGCTGTTTTTT. This gives the protein CASSLLGHPSRELFF.

The chain recombines TRBV4-2 with TRBJ2-5, with D possibly TRBD1 on 6 matching bases. The V and J ends lost 2 bases and 1 base respectively, with 11 bases between them. This CDR3 has 15 amino acids. Germline assignment: CDR1 LGHNA and CDR2 YNFKEQ. The CDR3 sequence is CASSQPQGPQETQYF. CDR3 nucleotide sequence: TGTGCCAGCAGCCAACCACAGGGACCCCAAGAGACCCAGTACTTC.

The chain links TRBV28 to TRBJ1-1, with D uncertain. The germline gives CDR1 MDHEN, CDR2 SYDVKM. The CDR3 runs 16 residues. The V end lost 3 bases, the J end lost 4 bases, and 18 bases lay between the germline ends. CDR3 sequence: CASSFNLVAAPTEAFF. Written as DNA, the CDR3 is TGTGCCAGCAGTTTCAATCTCGTGGCAGCCCCCACTGAAGCTTTCTTT.

The chain couples TRBV6-2 or TRBV6-3 to TRBJ2-5; 12 bases are a match to TRBD2. This CDR3 contains 15 residues. V lost 7 bases and J lost 1; bases outside the gene matches: 4. Germline loops: CDR1 MNHEY, CDR2 SVGEGT. The CDR3 here is CASTKGLAGQETQYF. The CDR3 coding sequence is TGTGCCAGCACCAAGGGACTAGCGGGCCAAGAGACCCAGTACTTC.

The V call is TRBV6-7, the J call TRBJ2-5; 7 nucleotides match TRBD1. TRBV6-7 belongs to the ORF category, with a function that is uncertain. V lost 2 bases to trimming and J lost 0 bases; unmatched junction nucleotides: 3. This CDR3 is built from 15 residues. The CDR3 loop reads CASSYTTGYQETQYF. CDR3 sequence (DNA): TGTGCCAGCAGTTACACGACAGGGTACCAAGAGACCCAGTACTTC.

The chain links TRBV20-1 to TRBJ1-2; 8 bases line up with TRBD1. CDR3 length: 11 amino acids. Germline V gene sequence: CDR1 DFQATT, CDR2 SNEGSKA (reference sequence). Trimming cost V 5 bases and J 11 bases; bases outside gene matches: 7. As DNA, the CDR3 is TGCAGTGCTCAAACAGGGGGAAGGTACACCTTC. This sequence encodes CSAQTGGRYTF.

This sequence joins TRBV12-3 or TRBV12-4 and TRBJ1-4; TRBD1 matches at 9 bases. The CDR3 runs 15 residues. V lost 6 bases to trimming and J lost 6 bases; unmatched junction nucleotides: 8. In DNA, the CDR3 is TGTGCCAGCAGGGGATCGGGACAGGGCGATGAAAAACTGTTTTTT. Protein: CASRGSGQGDEKLFF.

Turning to this clonotype: One base away lies a much larger clone, so this may be a sequencing read error. The chain joins TRBV7-2 to TRBJ1-5; D is unresolved. CDR3 length equals 12 residues. From germline, CDR1 is SGHTA and CDR2 FQGNSA. In DNA form, the CDR3 reads TGTGCCAGCAGCTTTAGCGATCAGCCCCAGCATTTT. As protein: CASSFSDQPQHF.

V usage is TRBV20-1 and J usage is TRBJ2-5, with no clear D. Trimming cost V 0 bases and J 11 bases, with 10 bases left between them. CDR3 length: 11 residues. Germline lookup yields CDR1 DFQATT and CDR2 SNEGSKA (reference sequence). The CDR3 sequence is CSAREVSQQYF. DNA of the CDR3: TGCAGTGCTAGAGAGGTCAGCCAGCAGTACTTC.

For the CDR3, the DNA is TGTGCCAGTAGTATATGGCAGGGGGATGAGCAGTTCTTC. This codes for CASSIWQGDEQFF. This chain uses TRBV19 with TRBJ2-1; 7 positions agree with TRBD1. Germline assignment: CDR1 LNHDA and CDR2 SQIVND (reference sequence). There are 13 residues in the CDR3. J was trimmed by 8 bases and V by 2 bases; bases with no gene match: 3.

V is TRBV6-1 and J is TRBJ1-2; no clear D gene. Trimming stripped 8 bases from V and 6 bases from J, with 13 bases between. Germline CDR1 reads MNHNS; CDR2 reads SASEGT. The length of the CDR3 is 12 residues. In nucleotides, the CDR3 is TGTGCCAGCGCCCACAGCCTTCATGGCTACACCTTC. Protein sequence: CASAHSLHGYTF.

This clonotype was counted a few times. This rearrangement joins TRBV7-2 to TRBJ2-7; D uncertain. CDR1 is SGHTA and CDR2 is FQGNSA in the germline V gene. The length of the CDR3 is 15 residues. Trimming removed 2 bases at V and 0 bases at J, with 11 bases between. CDR3: CASSLQSLGSYEQYF. The CDR3 DNA sequence: TGTGCCAGCAGCTTACAATCTCTCGGCTCCTACGAGCAGTACTTC.